The entry below describes one TCR beta chain. Its specificity is unknown. Stimulus-free culture yielded autoproliferating CFSE-dim and non-proliferating CFSE-high T cells, each sequenced separately. Cultures began with some 52 million CFSE-labeled PBMCs, unstimulated for about 7 days, with replicate wells pooled. The sample comes from a study of memory B cells and T cells in multiple sclerosis. Looked up from germline, CDR1 is SGHKS and CDR2 is YYEKEE (reference sequence). The CDR3 totals 13 residues. V dropped 4 bases and J dropped 3 bases, with 10 bases sitting between them. Using immunoSEQ multiplex PCR, the repertoire was profiled, and TCRdb retains in-frame clones only, with some absent. Of 40,000 to 50,000 clones in the sample, approximately 80% were seen once.

The source is a human donor with multiple sclerosis. J is TRBJ1-2 and V is TRBV5-5; D ambiguous. Sequencing was done on a sample of PBMCs from blood kept in culture. The CDR3 sequence is CASSPGGDYGYTF. DNA for the CDR3: TGTGCCAGCAGCCCAGGTGGAGACTATGGCTACACCTTC.